This TCR beta chain was documented in a study of blood T cells in healthy people across ages. A J-beta primer mix and a sample-barcoded 5' primer were used in a second PCR of roughly 6 to 12 cycles. The template-switch adaptor was a 5' adaptor with 12 random nucleotides. It tagged each cDNA molecule. Using its own MiXCR run on the 5' RACE reads, TCRdb lists one record per CDR3 protein. The profile shows about 1.1 million distinct CDR3 sequences, 35% to 45% of them singletons. The CDR3 is made up of 15 amino acids. CDR1 and CDR2 from the germline V gene are MDHEN and SYDVKM. J was trimmed by 4 bases and V by 4 bases; bases with no gene match: 7.

The V call is TRBV28, the J call TRBJ2-1, with 7 nucleotides matching TRBD1. Sequenced material: blood. This clonotype was sampled from a man aged 18 to 35 in good health. The CDR3 here is CASSWRQGPYNEQFF. The CDR3 DNA follows: TGTGCCAGCAGTTGGAGACAGGGCCCATACAATGAGCAGTTCTTC.